The rows below give T cell receptor beta chains drawn from one sample of a study of T cells in Graves' hyperthyroidism and ophthalmopathy. TCRdb called the multiplex PCR reads again in MiXCR, with one record for every CDR3 protein. This sample has fewer than 850,000 distinct CDR3 sequences, with 17% found just once. Sequencing used blood. The receptors were sampled from a man in his forties or fifties with Graves' hyperthyroidism. Both conserved end residues are part of each CDR3. The D gene is left open where the match is weak. Where a row states a size, it is once, few, many or the class of an expanded clone; other rows omit it.

clone size	D gene	V gene	J gene	CDR3 protein	CDR3 DNA
many	-	TRBV12-3/TRBV12-4	TRBJ1-3	CASSLRRAGNTIYF	TGTGCCAGCAGTTTGAGGAGGGCTGGAAACACCATATATTTT
few	-	TRBV20-1	TRBJ2-1	CSARKGIADHYNEQFF	TGCAGTGCTAGGAAGGGGATAGCGGACCATTACAATGAGCAGTTCTTC
many	TRBD1	TRBV5-1	TRBJ2-7	CASSLDDRGPHEQYF	TGCGCCAGCAGCTTGGATGACAGGGGGCCCCACGAGCAGTACTTC
-	-	TRBV19	TRBJ2-3	CASNQGEEDTQYF	TGTGCCAGTAACCAGGGGGAGGAAGATACGCAGTATTTT
many	-	TRBV5-1	TRBJ1-1	CASSLVGQFMNTEAFF	TGCGCCAGCAGCTTGGTCGGACAGTTCATGAACACTGAAGCTTTCTTT
-	TRBD2	TRBV11-2	TRBJ2-3	CASNTGLAGTTDTQYF	TGTGCCAGCAACACCGGACTAGCGGGAACCACAGATACGCAGTATTTT
many	TRBD2	TRBV10-3	TRBJ2-7	CATQGQGAGTSGRALDEQYF	TGTGCCACCCAGGGACAGGGGGCAGGGACTAGCGGGAGGGCCCTCGACGAGCAGTACTTC
-	TRBD2	TRBV19	TRBJ2-3	CASSPASGRADTQYF	TGTGCCAGTAGCCCCGCTAGCGGGAGGGCAGATACGCAGTATTTT
few	-	TRBV5-6	TRBJ1-5	CASSAQGLNQPQHF	TGTGCCAGCAGCGCACAGGGCCTCAATCAGCCCCAGCATTTT
many	TRBD1	TRBV9	TRBJ1-1	CASSPGLGGTNTEAFF	TGTGCCAGCAGCCCGGGTCTAGGGGGCACGAACACTGAAGCTTTCTTT
-	TRBD1	TRBV10-2	TRBJ2-7	CASSELPPGQGPYEQYF	TGCGCCAGCAGTGAGTTACCTCCCGGACAGGGACCCTACGAGCAGTACTTC
many	-	TRBV12-3/TRBV12-4	TRBJ2-5	CASTDYGLGGSETQYF	TGTGCCAGCACCGACTACGGATTGGGGGGCTCAGAGACCCAGTACTTC
-	-	TRBV28	TRBJ1-1	CASSLHGQNTEAFF	TGTGCCAGCAGTTTACACGGCCAGAACACTGAAGCTTTCTTT
-	-	TRBV12-3/TRBV12-4	TRBJ2-5	CASSSPLFGSQETQYF	TGTGCCAGCAGTTCACCTCTCTTTGGTAGCCAAGAGACCCAGTACTTC
many	-	TRBV20-1	TRBJ2-7	CSASVQGSYEQYF	TGCAGTGCTTCTGTACAGGGCTCCTACGAGCAGTACTTC
many	-	TRBV29-1	TRBJ1-2	CSVDTASNYGYTF	TGCAGCGTTGATACAGCCTCTAACTATGGCTACACCTTC
many	TRBD2	TRBV29-1	TRBJ2-2	CSVEAGLAGGPGELFF	TGCAGCGTTGAGGCAGGGCTAGCGGGAGGGCCCGGGGAGCTGTTTTTT
many	TRBD2	TRBV11-2	TRBJ2-1	CASSLSGTSGREFF	TGTGCCAGCAGCTTGTCCGGGACTAGCGGGAGAGAGTTCTTC
many	TRBD1	TRBV29-1	TRBJ2-1	CSVPPGQGVHEQFF	TGCAGCGTTCCACCGGGACAGGGGGTGCATGAGCAGTTCTTC
many	-	TRBV20-1	TRBJ2-6	CSVDRAAFSGANVLTF	TGCAGTGTAGATAGGGCAGCCTTCTCTGGGGCCAACGTCCTGACTTTC
many	-	TRBV28	TRBJ1-5	CASGGSNQPQHF	TGTGCCAGCGGGGGGTCCAATCAGCCCCAGCATTTT
-	TRBD1	TRBV6-5	TRBJ2-7	CASSYSQGVHYEQYF	TGTGCCAGCAGTTACAGTCAGGGGGTTCACTACGAGCAGTACTTC
-	TRBD1	TRBV19	TRBJ1-3	CASSTRDRGSSGNTIYF	TGTGCCAGTAGTACTCGGGACAGGGGGAGCTCTGGAAACACCATATATTTT
few	-	TRBV7-8	TRBJ2-1	CASSLVEGYAYNEQFF	TGTGCCAGCAGCTTAGTAGAGGGGTACGCCTACAATGAGCAGTTCTTC
-	-	TRBV28	TRBJ1-5	CASRSAGSSQPQHF	TGTGCCAGCAGATCGGCAGGGAGCAGTCAGCCCCAGCATTTT
few	-	TRBV7-2	TRBJ2-7	CASSSTRDSYEQYF	TGTGCCAGCAGCTCAACCCGGGACTCCTACGAGCAGTACTTC
few	-	TRBV6-6	TRBJ2-7	CASSYSSPGFRGEQYF	TGTGCCAGCAGTTACTCTTCCCCGGGGTTTCGAGGCGAGCAGTACTTC
many	-	TRBV28	TRBJ2-1	CASSFTLLEQFF	TGTGCCAGCAGTTTTACATTACTGGAGCAGTTCTTC
-	TRBD1	TRBV10-3	TRBJ2-7	CAISESLGTGLSYEQYF	TGCGCCATCAGTGAGTCTCTAGGGACAGGGTTATCCTACGAGCAGTACTTC
-	-	TRBV7-2	TRBJ2-7	CASSLEPGYSYEQYF	TGTGCCAGCAGCTTAGAGCCCGGGTATAGCTACGAGCAGTACTTC
many	-	TRBV12-3/TRBV12-4	TRBJ2-3	CASSPEWDTQYF	TGTGCCAGCAGCCCGGAGTGGGATACGCAGTATTTT
many	-	TRBV20-1	TRBJ2-3	CSASRDPSTDTQYF	TGCAGTGCTAGTAGGGATCCTAGCACAGATACGCAGTATTTT
many	-	TRBV24-1	TRBJ1-4	CATSDRDTLREKLFF	TGTGCCACCAGTGATCGGGACACCTTGAGGGAAAAACTGTTTTTT
many	-	TRBV3-1	TRBJ2-1	CASSQEGRAHNEQFF	TGTGCCAGCAGCCAAGAGGGGCGGGCCCACAATGAGCAGTTCTTC
many	TRBD1	TRBV6-1	TRBJ2-7	CASSEAQQGLTYEQYF	TGTGCCAGCAGTGAAGCGCAACAGGGGCTCACCTACGAGCAGTACTTC
-	-	TRBV6-1	TRBJ2-2	CASSITRSSQGMSGELFF	TGTGCCAGCAGTATTACTCGGAGTTCTCAGGGAATGTCCGGGGAGCTGTTTTTT
many	-	TRBV7-8	TRBJ2-3	CASSARHSQGPDTQYF	TGTGCCAGCAGCGCCCGACACAGTCAGGGCCCAGATACGCAGTATTTT
many	-	TRBV7-2	TRBJ2-5	CASSLVGDQETQYF	TGTGCCAGCAGCTTAGTGGGGGACCAAGAGACCCAGTACTTC
many	-	TRBV12-3/TRBV12-4	TRBJ2-7	CASSFGLAFSGEQYF	TGTGCCAGCAGTTTCGGGCTAGCTTTTTCGGGAGAGCAGTACTTC
-	-	TRBV7-2	TRBJ2-1	CASSPRGYEQFF	TGTGCCAGCAGCCCAAGGGGATATGAGCAGTTCTTC
many	TRBD2	TRBV28	TRBJ2-7	CASELAGGYEQYF	TGTGCCAGCGAACTAGCGGGAGGGTACGAGCAGTACTTC
-	TRBD1	TRBV30	TRBJ2-7	CALLGTGGPYEQYF	TGTGCCCTTCTGGGGACAGGGGGTCCCTACGAGCAGTACTTC
-	TRBD1	TRBV7-9	TRBJ2-7	CASSFGQGRGEQYF	TGTGCCAGCAGCTTTGGACAGGGTAGAGGCGAGCAGTACTTC
many	-	TRBV12-3/TRBV12-4	TRBJ1-2	CASSLVDNGYTF	TGTGCCAGCAGTTTGGTCGACAATGGCTACACCTTC
-	TRBD2	TRBV20-1	TRBJ2-7	CSARTGTSGMFEQYF	TGCAGTGCTAGGACCGGGACTAGCGGGATGTTCGAGCAGTACTTC
many	TRBD2	TRBV5-6	TRBJ2-1	CASSPAGGEIYNEQFF	TGTGCCAGCAGTCCTGCGGGGGGGGAAATCTACAATGAGCAGTTCTTC
many	TRBD1	TRBV24-1	TRBJ1-2	CATSDPDRGEGYTF	TGTGCCACCAGTGATCCGGACAGGGGAGAAGGCTACACCTTC
-	-	TRBV7-2	TRBJ1-2	CASSLILADYGYTF	TGTGCCAGCAGCTTAATTTTGGCAGACTATGGCTACACCTTC
few	-	TRBV7-8	TRBJ1-2	CASSLALIRGYTF	TGTGCCAGCAGCTTAGCATTAATCCGTGGCTACACCTTC
many	TRBD1	TRBV28	TRBJ2-1	CASSLRQGYGVSYNEQFF	TGTGCCAGCAGTTTACGACAGGGCTACGGCGTTTCTTACAATGAGCAGTTCTTC
many	-	TRBV19	TRBJ2-6	CASRRGAGANVLTF	TGTGCCAGTAGACGGGGAGCTGGGGCCAACGTCCTGACTTTC
many	TRBD1	TRBV29-1	TRBJ2-7	CSVRDRGPYEQYF	TGCAGCGTACGGGACAGGGGCCCCTACGAGCAGTACTTC
many	-	TRBV13	TRBJ2-5	CASTAVTHQETQYF	TGTGCCAGCACGGCGGTCACGCACCAAGAGACCCAGTACTTC
-	TRBD1	TRBV18	TRBJ1-4	CASSQKGAANEKLFF	TGTGCCAGCTCCCAGAAGGGGGCGGCTAATGAAAAACTGTTTTTT
few	-	TRBV19	TRBJ2-2	CASSHDASSTGELFF	TGTGCCAGTAGCCACGACGCTAGCAGCACCGGGGAGCTGTTTTTT
-	-	TRBV25-1	TRBJ1-5	CASPTDRSNQPQHF	TGTGCCAGCCCCACCGACAGATCAAATCAGCCCCAGCATTTT
many	TRBD2	TRBV20-1	TRBJ2-1	CSAVLAGSYNEQFF	TGCAGTGCTGTACTAGCGGGTTCCTACAATGAGCAGTTCTTC
-	-	TRBV28	TRBJ1-6	CASNRQYGRTSPLHF	TGTGCCAGCAACCGACAGTACGGGAGAACTTCACCCCTCCACTTT
-	TRBD2	TRBV4-1	TRBJ2-1	CASSFAGLAGGLKWNEQFF	TGCGCCAGCAGCTTCGCAGGGCTAGCGGGAGGACTCAAATGGAATGAGCAGTTCTTC
many	TRBD2	TRBV29-1	TRBJ2-7	CSVELADISYEQYF	TGCAGCGTTGAACTAGCGGATATTTCCTACGAGCAGTACTTC